These 9 T cell receptor beta chains originate from one sample sequenced in a study of OX40 agonist ivuxolimab in advanced cancers. The table came from immunoSEQ multiplex PCR; TCRdb's copy has only in-frame clones and leaves some out. Among fewer than 100,000 clones listed, 80% to 90% were seen once. The sequenced sample was CD4+ or CD8+ T cells sorted from blood, obtained in a trial of the OX40 agonist ivuxolimab. The receptor source for this set is an adult with an advanced solid tumor such as melanoma, head and neck, liver or kidney cancer.

The chain has TRBV28 and TRBJ1-5; 11 bases align to TRBD1. CDR1 MDHEN and CDR2 SYDVKM come from the germline V gene. CDR3 length: 16 residues. The V and J ends lost 7 bases and 7 bases, in that order; junction bases with no gene match: 12. The CDR3 protein is CASTSRWDRGYQPQHF. The DNA of the CDR3 is TGTGCCAGCACTTCCCGGTGGGACAGGGGGTACCAGCCCCAGCATTTT.

The V and J genes are TRBV7-3 and TRBJ2-1, with a weak D call TRBD2 (5 bases). CDR3 length: 14 residues. Trimming cost V 3 bases and J 4 bases, with 10 bases left between them. The V gene's germline CDR1 is SGHTA and CDR2 FQGTGA. The CDR3 DNA reads TGTGCCAGCAGCTTCACCGGGGATTACAATGAGCAGTTCTTC. Translation: CASSFTGDYNEQFF.

The chain has TRBV5-1 and TRBJ1-2, with D possibly being TRBD1 (5 bases). The germline V gene has CDR1 SGHRS and CDR2 YFSETQ. CDR3 length: 13 amino acids. V lost 4 bases and J lost 2, with 9 bases in between. The DNA of the CDR3 is TGCGCCAGCAGCCCTCAGGGAAACTATGGCTACACCTTC. Translated: CASSPQGNYGYTF.

V is TRBV18 and J is TRBJ1-4, with 9 nucleotides matching TRBD1. With 0 bases clipped from V and 7 bases from J, the junction kept 3 bases outside the gene matches. This CDR3 has 15 amino acids. Germline CDR1 reads KGHSH; CDR2 reads LQKENI. DNA of the CDR3: TGTGCCAGCTCACCACCGGGACAGGGCTCTGAAAAACTGTTTTTT. Translation gives CASSPPGQGSEKLFF.

The chain recombines TRBV7-9 with TRBJ2-7; 8 bases map to TRBD1. The CDR3 consists of 12 residues. Germline assignment: CDR1 SEHNR and CDR2 FQNEAQ (reference sequence). Trimming at V came to 5 bases and at J to 12 bases, leaving 9 bases not matched to a gene. DNA of the CDR3: TGTGCCAGCAGCCCTGGACAGGGTCTACCGTACTTC. Translating it yields CASSPGQGLPYF.

A few counts support this clone. V usage is TRBV28 and J usage is TRBJ1-1; 7 bases match TRBD1. This CDR3 is built from 12 residues. Germline loops: CDR1 MDHEN, CDR2 SYDVKM. J was trimmed by 3 bases and V by 8 bases; bases with no gene match: 3. CDR3 sequence (DNA): TGTGCCAGCTCGGACAGGCACACTGAAGCTTTCTTT. Its protein is CASSDRHTEAFF.

The rearrangement uses TRBV6-1 and TRBJ1-4; 7 bases map to TRBD1. J gave up 5 bases and V 8 bases, and 2 bases lay outside the gene matches. The germline CDR1 and CDR2 sequences are MNHNS and SASEGT. The CDR3 is 12 residues long. The CDR3: CASQGQNEKLFF. The CDR3 DNA sequence: TGTGCCAGCCAGGGACAGAATGAAAAACTGTTTTTT.

The CDR3 here is CASSLTSGSEEQFF. The CDR3 coding sequence is TGTGCCAGCAGCCTGACTAGCGGGAGTGAGGAGCAGTTCTTC. J is TRBJ2-1 and V is TRBV7-3, with 12 bases that match TRBD2. The CDR3 consists of 14 residues. V lost 5 bases and J lost 10; bases outside the gene matches: 6. Germline V gene lookup returns CDR1 SGHTA and CDR2 FQGTGA.

The CDR3 region is CASSLSSPLGGYTF. The CDR3 nucleotides are TGCGCCAGCAGCTTGAGCAGTCCTTTGGGGGGCTACACCTTC. This chain joins TRBV5-1 and TRBJ1-2; no clear D gene. Trimming removed 1 base from V and 8 bases from J, with 15 bases in between. This CDR3 has 14 amino acids. The germline V gene has CDR1 SGHRS and CDR2 YFSETQ.